The 4 T cell receptor beta chains given below trace back to one sample, sequenced in a study of T-cell memory formation after mild COVID-19 (dated by TCRdb to the early 2020s). Library preparation employed 5' RACE. These reads were obtained on an Illumina NovaSeq 6000. The public reads were quality trimmed at Q25 with fastp and then assembled into clones with MiXCR by TCRdb, keeping productive beta chains. Under each unique CDR3 protein, matching rows form one entry showing the most common genes and DNA. The sample table shows roughly 130,000 distinct CDR3 sequences, and about 18% are seen once. Over 4% of the sample is in the top ten clones. Sequences were obtained from PBMCs or a T cell subset sorted from them (not recorded which). The receptor source for this set is a man in his late teens or twenties who had mild COVID-19 (a few samples of this study predate the infection). The sample titles of this study are shuffled in the database, so cell type and time point are left out; the donor was told from shared clones.

This clonotype was seen a handful of times. The chain recombines TRBV7-2 with TRBJ2-5; 11 bases fit TRBD2. Germline CDR1 SGHTA, CDR2 FQGNSA. The CDR3 sequence is 15 residues long. With V trimmed by 2 bases and J by 5 bases, 4 bases remained unmatched. CDR3 sequence (DNA): TGTGCCAGCAGCTTACCACTAGCGGGGGTGGAGACCCAGTACTTC. This gives the protein CASSLPLAGVETQYF.

Regarding this clonotype: The germline gene is not matched at one end of the junction; a read error may be the cause. V gene TRBV5-5 combines with J gene TRBJ1-1, with no clear D. Germline V gene lookup returns CDR1 SGHKS and CDR2 YYEKEE (reference sequence). The CDR3 has 13 amino acids. The CDR3, as DNA: TGTGCCAGCAGCTTGGATTGGAACTCTGAAGCTTTCTTT. Translation: CASSLDWNSEAFF.

This clonotype was found a few times. The J gene is TRBJ1-5, the V gene TRBV2; weak D call: TRBD1 (5 bases). Germline CDR1 and CDR2: SNHLY and FYNNEI. Trimming left V 8 bases short and J 7 bases short, with 12 bases between. The length of the CDR3 is 12 residues. The CDR3 DNA reads TGTGCCAGCTCCAGGGTAACCCAGCCCCAGCATTTT. Translation gives CASSRVTQPQHF.

The rearrangement links TRBV20-1 to TRBJ2-1; no firm D call. Germline CDR1 and CDR2: DFQATT and SNEGSKA (reference sequence). The CDR3 contains 16 residues. The ends were cut back, 0 bases at V and 0 bases at J, with 12 bases in the middle. For the CDR3, the DNA is TGCAGTGCTAGAGATCCGGGCACGATCTCCTACAATGAGCAGTTCTTC. Protein product: CSARDPGTISYNEQFF.